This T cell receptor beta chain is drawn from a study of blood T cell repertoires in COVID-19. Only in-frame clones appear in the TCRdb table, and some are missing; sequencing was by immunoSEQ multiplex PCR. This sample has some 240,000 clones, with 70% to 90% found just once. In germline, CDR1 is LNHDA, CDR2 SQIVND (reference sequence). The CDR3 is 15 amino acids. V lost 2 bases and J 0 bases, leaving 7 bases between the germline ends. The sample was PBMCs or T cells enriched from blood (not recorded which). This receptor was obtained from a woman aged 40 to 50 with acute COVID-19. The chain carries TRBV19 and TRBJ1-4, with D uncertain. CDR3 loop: CASSITATTNEKLFF. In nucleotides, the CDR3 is TGTGCCAGTAGTATAACAGCCACAACTAATGAAAAACTGTTTTTT. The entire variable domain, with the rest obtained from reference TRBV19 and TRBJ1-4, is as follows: DGGITQSPKYLFRKEGQNVTLSCEQNLNHDAMYWYRQDPGQGLRLIYYSQIVNDFQKGDIAEGYSVSREKKESFPLTVTSAQKNPTAFYLCASSITATTNEKLFFGSGTQLSVL.